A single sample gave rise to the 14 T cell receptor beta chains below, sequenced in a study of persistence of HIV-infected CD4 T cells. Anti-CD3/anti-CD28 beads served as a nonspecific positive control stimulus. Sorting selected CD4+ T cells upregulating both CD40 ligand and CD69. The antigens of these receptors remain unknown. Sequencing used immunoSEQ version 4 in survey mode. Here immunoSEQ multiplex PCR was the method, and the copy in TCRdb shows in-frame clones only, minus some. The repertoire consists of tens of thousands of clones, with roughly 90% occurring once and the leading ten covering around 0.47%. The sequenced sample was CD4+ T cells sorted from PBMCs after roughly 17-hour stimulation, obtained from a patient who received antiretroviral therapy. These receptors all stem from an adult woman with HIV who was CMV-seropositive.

CDR3 amino acids: CASSLGNSYEQYF. The CDR3 region has the DNA TGTGCCAGCAGCCTCGGGAACAGCTACGAGCAGTACTTC. The chain is built from TRBV5-4 and TRBJ2-7, with D possibly being TRBD2 (5 bases). The CDR3 is 13 residues long. The V end was cut by 4 bases, the J end by 3 bases, with 11 bases between. Germline values: CDR1 SGHNT, CDR2 YYREEE (reference sequence).

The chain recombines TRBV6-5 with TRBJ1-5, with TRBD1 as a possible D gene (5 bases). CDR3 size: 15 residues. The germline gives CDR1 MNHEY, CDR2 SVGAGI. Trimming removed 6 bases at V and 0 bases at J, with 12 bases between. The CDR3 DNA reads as TGTGCCAGCAGATCCGACAGAAATAGCAATCAGCCCCAGCATTTT. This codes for CASRSDRNSNQPQHF.

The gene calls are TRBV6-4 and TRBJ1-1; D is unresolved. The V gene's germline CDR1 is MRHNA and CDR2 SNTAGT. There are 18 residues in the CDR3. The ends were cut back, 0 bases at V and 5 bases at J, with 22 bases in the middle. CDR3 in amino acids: CASSDSWRVGAGLTEAFF. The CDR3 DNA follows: TGTGCCAGCAGTGACTCTTGGCGGGTGGGAGCAGGATTGACTGAAGCTTTCTTT.

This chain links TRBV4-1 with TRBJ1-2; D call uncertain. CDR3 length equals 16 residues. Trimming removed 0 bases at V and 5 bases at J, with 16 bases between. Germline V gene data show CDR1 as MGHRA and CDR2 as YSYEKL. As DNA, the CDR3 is TGCGCCAGCAGCCAAGAATCTCGGGCCCTAGAATATGGCTACACCTTC. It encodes CASSQESRALEYGYTF.

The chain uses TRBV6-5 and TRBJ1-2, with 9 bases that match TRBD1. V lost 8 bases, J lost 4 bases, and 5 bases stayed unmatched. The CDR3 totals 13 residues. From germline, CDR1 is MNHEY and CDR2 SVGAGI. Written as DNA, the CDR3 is TGTGCCAGCGGTAGGGGACAGGGCTATGGCTACACCTTC. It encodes CASGRGQGYGYTF.

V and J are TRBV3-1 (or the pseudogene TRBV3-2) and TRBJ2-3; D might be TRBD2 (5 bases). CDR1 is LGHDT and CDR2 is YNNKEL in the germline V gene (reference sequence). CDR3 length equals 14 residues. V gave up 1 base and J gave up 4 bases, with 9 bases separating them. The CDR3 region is CASSQGVSADTQYF. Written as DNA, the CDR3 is TGTGCCAGCAGCCAAGGGGTTAGCGCAGATACGCAGTATTTT.

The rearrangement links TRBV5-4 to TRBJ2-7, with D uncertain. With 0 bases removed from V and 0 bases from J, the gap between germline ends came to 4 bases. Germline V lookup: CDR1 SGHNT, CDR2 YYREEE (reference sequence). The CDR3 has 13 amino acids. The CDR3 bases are TGTGCCAGCAGCTTGGAGACCTCCTACGAGCAGTACTTC. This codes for CASSLETSYEQYF.

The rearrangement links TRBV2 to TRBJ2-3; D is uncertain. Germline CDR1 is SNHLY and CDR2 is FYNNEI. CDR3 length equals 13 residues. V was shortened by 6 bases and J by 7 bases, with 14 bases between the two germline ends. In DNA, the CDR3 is TGTGCCAGCAGCCTGCCGGGTTTGAATACGCAGTATTTT. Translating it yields CASSLPGLNTQYF.

For the CDR3, the DNA is TGCGCCAGCAAGGGGGTTTTAGGAGGCTACACCTTC. Translating it yields CASKGVLGGYTF. The chain couples TRBV10-2 to TRBJ1-2, with D possibly TRBD1 on 6 matching bases. CDR3 length equals 12 residues. Germline V lookup: CDR1 WSHSY, CDR2 SAAADI. Trimming removed 7 bases from V and 8 bases from J, with 14 bases in between.

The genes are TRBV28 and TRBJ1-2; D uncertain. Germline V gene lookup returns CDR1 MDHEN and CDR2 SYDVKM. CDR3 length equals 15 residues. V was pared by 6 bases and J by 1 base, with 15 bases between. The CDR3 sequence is CASRTRRANNYGYTF. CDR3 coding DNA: TGTGCCAGCAGGACCCGGCGGGCAAATAACTATGGCTACACCTTC.

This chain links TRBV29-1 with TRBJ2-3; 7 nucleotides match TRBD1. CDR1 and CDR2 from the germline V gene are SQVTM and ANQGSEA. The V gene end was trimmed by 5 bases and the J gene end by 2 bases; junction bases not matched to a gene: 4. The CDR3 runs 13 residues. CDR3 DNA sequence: TGCAGCGTTCGGGACAGCTCCACAGATACGCAGTATTTT. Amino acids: CSVRDSSTDTQYF.

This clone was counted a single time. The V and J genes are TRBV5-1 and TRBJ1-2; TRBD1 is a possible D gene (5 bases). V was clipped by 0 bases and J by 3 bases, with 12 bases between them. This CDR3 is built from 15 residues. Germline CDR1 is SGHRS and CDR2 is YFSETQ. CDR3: CASSLAQGGDYGYTF. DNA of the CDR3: TGCGCCAGCAGCTTGGCCCAGGGCGGCGACTATGGCTACACCTTC.

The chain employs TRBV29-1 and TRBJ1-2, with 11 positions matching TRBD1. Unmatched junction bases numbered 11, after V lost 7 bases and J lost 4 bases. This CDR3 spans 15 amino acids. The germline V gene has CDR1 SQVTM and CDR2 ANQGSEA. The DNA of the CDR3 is TGCAGCGCCCGCCCTAGTGGGACAGGGGGCTATGGCTACACCTTC. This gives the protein CSARPSGTGGYGYTF.

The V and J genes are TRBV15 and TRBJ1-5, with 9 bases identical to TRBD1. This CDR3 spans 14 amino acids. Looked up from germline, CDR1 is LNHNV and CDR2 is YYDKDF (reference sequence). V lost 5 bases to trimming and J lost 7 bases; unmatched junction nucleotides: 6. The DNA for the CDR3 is TGTGCCACCAGCGGGGGACAGGGAGGCCAGCCCCAGCATTTT. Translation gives CATSGGQGGQPQHF. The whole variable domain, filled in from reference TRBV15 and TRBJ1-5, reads DAMVIQNPRYQVTQFGKPVTLSCSQTLNHNVMYWYQQKSSQAPKLLFHYYDKDFNNEADTPDNFQSRRPNTSFCFLDIRSPGLGDTAMYLCATSGGQGGQPQHFGDGTRLSIL.